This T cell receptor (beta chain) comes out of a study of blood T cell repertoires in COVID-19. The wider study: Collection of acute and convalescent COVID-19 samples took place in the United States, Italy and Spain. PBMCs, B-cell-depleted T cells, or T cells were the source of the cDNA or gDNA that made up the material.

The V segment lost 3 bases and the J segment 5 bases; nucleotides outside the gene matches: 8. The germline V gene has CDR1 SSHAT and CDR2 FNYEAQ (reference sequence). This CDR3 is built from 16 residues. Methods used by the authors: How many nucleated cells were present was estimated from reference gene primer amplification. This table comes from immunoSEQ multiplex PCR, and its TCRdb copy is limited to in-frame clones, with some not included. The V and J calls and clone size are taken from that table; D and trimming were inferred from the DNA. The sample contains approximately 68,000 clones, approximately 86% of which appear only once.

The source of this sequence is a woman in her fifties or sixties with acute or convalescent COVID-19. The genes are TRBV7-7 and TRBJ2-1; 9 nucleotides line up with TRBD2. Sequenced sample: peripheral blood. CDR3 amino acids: CASSFTGERGDNEQFF. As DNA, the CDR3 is TGTGCCAGCAGCTTCACAGGGGAGCGGGGGGACAATGAGCAGTTCTTC. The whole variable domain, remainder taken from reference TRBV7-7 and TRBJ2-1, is GAGVSQSPRYKVTKRGQDVTLRCDPISSHATLYWYQQALGQGPEFLTYFNYEAQPDKSGLPSDRFSAERPEGSISTLTIQRTEQRDSAMYRCASSFTGERGDNEQFFGPGTRLTVL.